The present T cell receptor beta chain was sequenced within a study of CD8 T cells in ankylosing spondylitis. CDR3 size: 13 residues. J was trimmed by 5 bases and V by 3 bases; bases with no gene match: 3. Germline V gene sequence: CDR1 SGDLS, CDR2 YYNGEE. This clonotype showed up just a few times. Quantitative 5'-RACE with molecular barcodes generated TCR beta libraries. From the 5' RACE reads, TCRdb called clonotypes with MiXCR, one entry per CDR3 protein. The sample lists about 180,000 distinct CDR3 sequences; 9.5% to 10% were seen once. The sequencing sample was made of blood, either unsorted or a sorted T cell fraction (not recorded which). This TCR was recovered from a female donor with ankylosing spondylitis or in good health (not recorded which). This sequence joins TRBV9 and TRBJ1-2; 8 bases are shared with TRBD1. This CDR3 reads CASSDGQGYGYTF. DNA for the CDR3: TGTGCCAGCAGCGACGGACAGGGTTATGGCTACACCTTC.